These 24 T cell receptor beta chains originate from one sample sequenced in a study of patients and donors after allogeneic stem cell transplantation. Each CDR3 protein gets one entry after TCRdb re-called the RT-PCR reads with MiXCR. The sample shows about 230,000 distinct CDR3 sequences, roughly 13% of them seen only once. The specimen was blood, either unsorted or a sorted T cell fraction (not recorded which). These receptor sequences come from a human donor who was either an allogeneic HSCT recipient or a stem cell or donor lymphocyte infusion donor (not recorded which). It is not recorded whose cells these are; they may come from a transplant donor.

This clonotype was seen more than once but under ten times. The chain joins TRBV7-3 to TRBJ1-6; D uncertain. This CDR3 spans 14 amino acids. V was pared by 4 bases and J by 5 bases, with 9 bases between. Germline CDR1 is SGHTA and CDR2 is FQGTGA. The DNA of the CDR3 is TGTGCCAGCAGCTCCATTCCTAATAATTCACCCCTCCACTTT. This translates into CASSSIPNNSPLHF.

This clonotype has a handful of counts. The chain is built from TRBV6-1 and TRBJ2-3, with no clear D. The CDR3 consists of 16 residues. Germline V gene data show CDR1 as MNHNS and CDR2 as SASEGT. V lost 5 bases, J lost 5 bases, and 20 bases lay in between. In DNA form, the CDR3 reads TGTGCCAGCAGTCCCCACATGGAGAGCGTAGGAGATACGCAGTATTTT. Translating it yields CASSPHMESVGDTQYF.

This clonotype showed up just a few times. Its ends do not fully match the called genes, so a read error is possible. CDR3 sequence: CASRLDRAQPQHF. For the CDR3, the DNA is TGCGCCAGCAGATTGGACAGGGCGCAGCCCCAGCATTTT. The chain has TRBV5-1 and TRBJ1-5; TRBD1 agrees at 8 bases. The CDR3 totals 13 residues. The germline CDR1 and CDR2 sequences are SGHRS and YFSETQ.

There are many counts of this clonotype. The chain links TRBV12-3 or TRBV12-4 to TRBJ2-1, with 11 nucleotides matching TRBD2. V dropped 3 bases and J dropped 5; count of bases not matched to a gene: 12. The CDR3 runs to 18 residues. The chain's CDR3 is CASSFESPGLADDNEQFF. Here the CDR3 DNA reads TGTGCCAGCAGTTTTGAGTCCCCGGGACTAGCGGACGACAATGAGCAGTTCTTC.

The chain employs TRBV5-4 and TRBJ1-1; D may be TRBD1 (5 bases). Germline V gives CDR1 SGHNT, CDR2 YYREEE (reference sequence). The ends were cut back, 0 bases at V and 5 bases at J, with 14 bases in the middle. The CDR3 sequence is 15 residues long. DNA for the CDR3: TGTGCCAGCAGCTTGGGACAGACAAGACTAACTGAAGCTTTCTTT. Translation gives CASSLGQTRLTEAFF. The entire variable domain, with the rest obtained from reference TRBV5-4 and TRBJ1-1, is as follows: ETGVTQSPTHLIKTRGQQVTLRCSSQSGHNTVSWYQQALGQGPQFIFQYYREEENGRGNFPPRFSGLQFPNYSSELNVNALELDDSALYLCASSLGQTRLTEAFFGQGTRLTVV.

This clonotype was recorded a few times. The chain uses TRBV3-1 and TRBJ1-2; no clear D gene. The CDR3 has 14 amino acids. V was shortened by 1 base and J by 3 bases, with 9 bases between the two germline ends. CDR1 is LGHDT and CDR2 is YNNKEL in the germline V gene (reference sequence). The CDR3 DNA is TGTGCCAGCAGCCAAGGAGGGCAGGACTATGGCTACACCTTC. Encoded protein: CASSQGGQDYGYTF.

The table lists this clonotype with a few counts. The chain recombines TRBV11-2 with TRBJ1-3; perhaps TRBD1 as D (6 bases). With 6 bases removed from V and 3 bases from J, the gap between germline ends came to 12 bases. Germline CDR1 and CDR2: SGHAT and FQNNGV. The length of the CDR3 is 14 residues. CDR3 nucleotide sequence: TGTGCCAGCAGTAACCTCAGGGGTGGAAACACCATATATTTT. As protein: CASSNLRGGNTIYF.

The chain joins TRBV19 to TRBJ1-5; 7 bases map to TRBD1. Germline CDR1 and CDR2: LNHDA and SQIVND (reference sequence). Trimming at V came to 4 bases and at J to 5 bases, leaving 11 bases not matched to a gene. The CDR3 loop spans 16 amino acids. DNA of the CDR3: TGTGCCAGTAGTACTCTTCAGGGGGACGGGGATCAGCCCCAGCATTTT. Protein product: CASSTLQGDGDQPQHF. The entire variable domain, with the rest obtained from reference TRBV19 and TRBJ1-5, is as follows: DGGITQSPKYLFRKEGQNVTLSCEQNLNHDAMYWYRQDPGQGLRLIYYSQIVNDFQKGDIAEGYSVSREKKESFPLTVTSAQKNPTAFYLCASSTLQGDGDQPQHFGDGTRLSIL.

This sequence joins TRBV11-3 and TRBJ2-1; TRBD2 aligns across 9 bases. The V segment lost 1 base and the J segment 4 bases; nucleotides outside the gene matches: 2. The CDR3 has 15 residues. Germline V gene sequence: CDR1 SGHNT, CDR2 YENEEA. CDR3 amino acids: CASSLGGGVYNEQFF. CDR3 bases: TGTGCCAGCAGCTTAGGCGGGGGGGTTTACAATGAGCAGTTCTTC.

Ten or more counts support this clonotype. The genes are TRBV20-1 and TRBJ2-3, with a weak D call TRBD2 (6 bases). Trimming removed 3 bases at V and 0 bases at J, with 16 bases between. The length of the CDR3 is 16 residues. CDR1 and CDR2 (germline): DFQATT, SNEGSKA (reference sequence). CDR3 DNA: TGCAGTGCTAGTGCTCGACTAGTCTCTAGCACAGATACGCAGTATTTT. Amino acid sequence: CSASARLVSSTDTQYF.

The rearrangement joins TRBV12-3 or TRBV12-4 to TRBJ2-1, with TRBD2 matching over 8 bases. The length of the CDR3 is 14 residues. V shed 5 bases, J shed 6 bases, and the junction held 6 bases outside the gene matches. The DNA for the CDR3 is TGTGCCAGCAGTCCGAACAGCGGGAGCAATGAGCAGTTCTTC. This codes for CASSPNSGSNEQFF.

This clonotype was detected only a few times. This sequence joins TRBV20-1 and TRBJ2-5; possible D gene TRBD1, 5 bases. The CDR3 length is 15 residues. Between the trimmed V and J ends, which lost 4 bases and 0 bases, there was a span of 15 bases. Germline V gene data show CDR1 as DFQATT and CDR2 as SNEGSKA (reference sequence). The CDR3 region is CSATQAARDQETQYF. The CDR3 DNA reads TGCAGTGCTACCCAGGCCGCCAGGGACCAAGAGACCCAGTACTTC.

This clonotype came up a few times. The gene calls are TRBV12-3 or TRBV12-4 and TRBJ2-2; 7 positions match TRBD1. J was trimmed by 3 bases and V by 4 bases; bases with no gene match: 8. The CDR3 has 16 amino acids. For the CDR3, the DNA is TGTGCCAGCAGTTCACCCCGGGACAGCTACACCGGGGAGCTGTTTTTT. This sequence encodes CASSSPRDSYTGELFF.

This clonotype was detected many times. The chain uses TRBV3-1 and TRBJ2-6, with TRBD2 as a possible D gene (6 bases). The CDR3 totals 15 residues. Germline V gene data show CDR1 as LGHDT and CDR2 as YNNKEL (reference sequence). V lost 8 bases to trimming and J lost 1 base, with 12 bases between them. This CDR3 is CASSGAGSGANVLTF. In nucleotides, the CDR3 is TGTGCCAGCTCCGGGGCGGGGTCTGGGGCCAACGTCCTGACTTTC. Together with reference TRBV3-1 and TRBJ2-6, the CDR3 gives the full variable domain: DTAVSQTPKYLVTQMGNDKSIKCEQNLGHDTMYWYKQDSKKFLKIMFSYNNKELIINETVPNRFSPKSPDKAHLNLHINSLELGDSAVYFCASSGAGSGANVLTFGAGSRLTVL.

The genes are TRBV18 and TRBJ1-1; 10 nucleotides align to TRBD1. Germline lookup yields CDR1 KGHSH and CDR2 LQKENI. Losses at the gene ends were 6 bases for V and 0 bases for J; bases not matched to a gene: 13. The CDR3 extends over 18 amino acids. CDR3 sequence (DNA): TGTGCCAGCTCTCAAGATCGACAGGGGGCTGGGTTGAACACTGAAGCTTTCTTT. Its translation: CASSQDRQGAGLNTEAFF.

The V call is TRBV12-3 or TRBV12-4, the J call TRBJ2-7, with D maybe TRBD1 (7 bases). The length of the CDR3 is 15 residues. Trimming cost V 5 bases and J 2 bases, with 16 bases left between them. The CDR3 here is CASSPQGGPAYEQYF. CDR3 coding DNA: TGTGCCAGCAGTCCCCAGGGGGGTCCGGCCTACGAGCAGTACTTC.

This clonotype has just a few counts. CDR3 nucleotides: TGTGCCAGCAGCCAAGATACGGGCGCAGGGGTAGCCTACACCTTC. As protein: CASSQDTGAGVAYTF. This chain connects TRBV14 to TRBJ1-2; tentatively, D is TRBD1 (6 bases). The V gene lost 0 bases and the J gene lost 10 bases, with 18 bases spanning the gap. This CDR3 region has 15 residues. Germline V gene sequence: CDR1 SGHDN, CDR2 FVKESK.

In this sample, this clonotype turned up a few times. The chain employs TRBV30 and TRBJ2-7; 9 bases match TRBD1. The CDR3 is 13 residues long. CDR1 is GTSNPN and CDR2 is SVGIG in the germline V gene (reference sequence). With 3 bases clipped from V and 1 base from J, the junction kept 1 base outside the gene matches. The CDR3 sequence is CAWSGTGSYEQYF. CDR3 DNA sequence: TGTGCCTGGAGCGGGACAGGGTCCTACGAGCAGTACTTC.

This clonotype showed up just a few times. V is TRBV9 and J is TRBJ2-1, with unresolved D. CDR1 and CDR2 (germline): SGDLS, YYNGEE. The CDR3 loop spans 14 amino acids. V dropped 0 bases and J dropped 8 bases, with 12 bases sitting between them. CDR3 region: CASSVGVSTHEQFF. CDR3 nucleotides: TGTGCCAGCAGCGTAGGTGTCTCCACCCATGAGCAGTTCTTC.

The V and J genes are TRBV30 and TRBJ1-1; D unresolved. Per germline, CDR1 GTSNPN and CDR2 SVGIG (reference sequence). CDR3 length: 13 residues. Trimming pared 3 bases from V and 1 base from J, leaving 9 bases between. CDR3 nucleotides: TGTGCCTGGAGCGAATCGGGGAACACTGAAGCTTTCTTT. This encodes CAWSESGNTEAFF.

In this sample, this clonotype turned up a few times. The chain recombines TRBV29-1 with TRBJ2-2; TRBD1 is a possible D gene (6 bases). The germline V gene encodes CDR1 SQVTM and CDR2 ANQGSEA. This CDR3 contains 13 residues. V dropped 6 bases and J dropped 8 bases, with 16 bases sitting between them. The CDR3 nucleotides read TGCAGCGTAACTTCAGGGGCAGGGGGGGAGCTGTTTTTT. This translates into CSVTSGAGGELFF.

This clonotype was recorded a few times. This chain uses TRBV7-3 with TRBJ2-3, with 7 nucleotides matching TRBD2. This CDR3 contains 13 residues. J lost 5 bases, V lost 1 base, and 0 bases had no gene match. Germline lookup yields CDR1 SGHTA and CDR2 FQGTGA. The chain's CDR3 is CASSLREGDTQYF. CDR3 coding DNA: TGTGCCAGCAGCTTAAGGGAGGGAGATACGCAGTATTTT.

This clonotype is medium-sized in the sample. CDR3 in amino acids: CASSLWRTASNQPQHF. The CDR3 coding sequence is TGCGCCAGCAGCTTGTGGAGAACAGCTAGCAATCAGCCCCAGCATTTT. V usage is TRBV5-1 and J usage is TRBJ1-5; D ambiguous. Germline CDR1 SGHRS, CDR2 YFSETQ. Trimming took 1 base from V and 0 from J, leaving 11 bases between them. This CDR3 has 16 amino acids.

This clonotype was seen repeatedly, ten times or more. V is TRBV18 and J is TRBJ2-2, with 7 bases aligning to TRBD1. Looked up from germline, CDR1 is KGHSH and CDR2 is LQKENI. Germline trimming cut 1 base from V and 3 bases from J; bases unmatched to any gene: 8. The length of the CDR3 is 17 residues. The DNA for the CDR3 is TGTGCCAGCTCACCACGCCCGACAGGGTTCGACACCGGGGAGCTGTTTTTT. This sequence encodes CASSPRPTGFDTGELFF.